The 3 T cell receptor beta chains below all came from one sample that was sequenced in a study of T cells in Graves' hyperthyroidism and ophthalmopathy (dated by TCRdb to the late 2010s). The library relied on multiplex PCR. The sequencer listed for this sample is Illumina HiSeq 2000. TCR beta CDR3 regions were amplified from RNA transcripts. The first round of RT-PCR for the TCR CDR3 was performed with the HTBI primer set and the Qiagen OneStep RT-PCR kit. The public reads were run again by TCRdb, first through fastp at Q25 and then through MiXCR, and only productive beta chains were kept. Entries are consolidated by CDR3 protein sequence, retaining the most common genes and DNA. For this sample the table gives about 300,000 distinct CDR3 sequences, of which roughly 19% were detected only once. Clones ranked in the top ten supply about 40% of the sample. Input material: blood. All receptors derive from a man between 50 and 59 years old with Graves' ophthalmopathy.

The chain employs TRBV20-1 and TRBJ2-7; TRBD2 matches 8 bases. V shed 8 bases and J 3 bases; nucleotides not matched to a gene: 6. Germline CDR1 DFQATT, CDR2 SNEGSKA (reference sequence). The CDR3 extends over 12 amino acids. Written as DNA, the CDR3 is TGCAGTCCCGGGACTAGGGTCTACGAGCAGTACTTC. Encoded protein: CSPGTRVYEQYF.

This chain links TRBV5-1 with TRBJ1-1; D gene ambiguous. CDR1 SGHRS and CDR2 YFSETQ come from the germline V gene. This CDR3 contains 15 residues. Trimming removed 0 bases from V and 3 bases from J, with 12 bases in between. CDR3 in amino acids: CASSLGPTTYTEAFF. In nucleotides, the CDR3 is TGCGCCAGCAGCTTGGGACCAACAACTTACACTGAAGCTTTCTTT.

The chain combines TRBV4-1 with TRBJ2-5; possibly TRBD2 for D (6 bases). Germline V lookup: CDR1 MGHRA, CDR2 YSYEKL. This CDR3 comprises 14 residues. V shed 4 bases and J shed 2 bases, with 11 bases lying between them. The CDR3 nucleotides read TGCGCCAGCAGCCTCGGGACTCCTCAAGAGACCCAGTACTTC. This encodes CASSLGTPQETQYF.